This TCR beta chain came from a study of immune cell composition in non-small cell lung cancer. This CDR3 region has 14 residues. Germline V gene sequence: CDR1 GTSNPN, CDR2 SVGIG (reference sequence). The V and J ends lost 0 bases and 5 bases respectively, with 14 bases between them. The method was immunoSEQ multiplex PCR; TCRdb's version includes in-frame clones alone and lacks a portion of them. Of under 3,000 clones listed, around 80% are singletons. This TCR derives from a human donor with non-small cell lung cancer. The chain combines TRBV30 with TRBJ2-7, with D possibly being TRBD2 (6 bases). Sequenced material: lung tumor tissue. For the CDR3, the DNA is TGTGCCTGGAGTGTAGGAGGGGCTGGCGACGAGCAGTACTTC. Its protein is CAWSVGGAGDEQYF. Full variable domain (remainder filled in from reference TRBV30 and TRBJ2-7): SQTIHQWPATLVQPVGSPLSLECTVEGTSNPNLYWYRQAAGRGLQLLFYSVGIGQISSEVPQNLSASRPQDRQFILSSKKLLLSDSGFYLCAWSVGGAGDEQYFGPGTRLTVT.